Included here is one TCR beta chain sequence, with context. Its antigen is not identified. The data belong to a study of T cells in localized non-small cell lung cancer. Broader study findings: Uninvolved adjacent lung showed peak T cell clonality, exceeding tumor. Heterogeneity within the tumor remains possible, as just one region underwent sequencing. There were a median roughly 54 of the top 100 tumor clones appearing in adjacent lung.

The data were produced by immunoSEQ multiplex PCR, yet TCRdb's version contains in-frame clones alone and is incomplete. The sample contains around 31,000 clones, approximately 94% of which appear only once. Trimming pared 5 bases from V and 3 bases from J, leaving 7 bases between. Per the germline V gene, CDR1 is MDHEN and CDR2 is SYDVKM. This CDR3 contains 12 residues. The sequenced sample was peripheral blood, obtained before any cancer treatment. This clonotype originated in a woman aged 35 to 75 with stage I lung adenocarcinoma. The chain uses TRBV28 and TRBJ1-2; D is unresolved. The CDR3 sequence: CASSQIHYGYTF. Here the CDR3 DNA reads TGTGCCAGCAGTCAAATACACTATGGCTACACCTTC.